This T cell receptor (beta chain) was obtained from a study of T cell responses to AZD1222 COVID-19 vaccine. Overall study findings and caveats: The number of AZD1222 recipients seropositive at baseline was only 6 or 7.

Comment on this clone: The antigen remains unidentified.

The CDR3 totals 16 residues. Germline CDR1 reads MNHEY; CDR2 reads SMNVEV (reference sequence). V was shortened by 7 bases and J by 4 bases, with 19 bases between the two germline ends. Here immunoSEQ multiplex PCR was the method, and the copy in TCRdb shows in-frame clones only, minus some. The table lists over 100,000 clones, 86% of them singletons. The source material was peripheral blood, sampled on day 0 of AZD1222 vaccination. The source is an adult in good health. V is TRBV27 and J is TRBJ2-2, with D maybe TRBD1 (5 bases). This chain's CDR3 is CASTLLPGRGTGELFF. The CDR3 coding sequence is TGTGCCAGCACCCTCCTTCCTGGTAGGGGCACCGGGGAGCTGTTTTTT.